This T cell receptor (beta chain) was captured by sequencing in a study of blood T cell repertoires in COVID-19. Clones were sequenced by immunoSEQ multiplex PCR, and TCRdb holds only the in-frame ones, with some missing. The table includes over 150,000 clones, roughly 80% detected once. Germline V gene lookup returns CDR1 LGHNA and CDR2 YNFKEQ. CDR3 length: 17 residues. Trimming cost V 0 bases and J 0 bases; bases outside gene matches: 3. The chain is built from TRBV4-2 and TRBJ2-2, with 8 bases that match TRBD2. This clonotype was obtained from an older woman with acute or convalescent COVID-19. Sequencing was performed on peripheral blood. The CDR3 sequence is CASSQEGAGANTGELFF. CDR3 DNA: TGTGCCAGCAGCCAAGAAGGAGCGGGAGCGAACACCGGGGAGCTGTTTTTT.